Listed below are T cell receptor beta chains from one sample, sequenced in a study of T cells expressing NK-cell markers. From its re-call of the 5' RACE reads, TCRdb lists each CDR3 protein once, without DNA. The sample holds approximately 420,000 distinct CDR3 sequences. The material sequenced was blood T cells: a sorted CD56 or NKG2C T cell subset, CD4+ or CD8+ T cells, or bulk PBMC T cells (not recorded which). The receptors come from a woman aged 45-60 years in good health. Both conserved end residues are part of each CDR3.

>TRBV11-3|TRBJ2-1
CASSLDFGGPNEQFF
>TRBV4-1|TRBJ2-3
CASSHLLGGDTQYF
>TRBV5-1|TRBJ2-7
CASSGGPGLEQYF
>TRBV7-9|TRBJ2-1
CASSSNPNEQFF
>TRBV24-1|TRBJ2-1
CATSDWARADSYNEQFF
>TRBV5-1|TRBJ2-3
CASSFEGGADTQYF
>TRBV10-3|TRBJ2-3
CAISVSSGGTDTQYF
>TRBV11-3|TRBJ2-1
CASSSLREPSGRGDEQFF
>TRBV11-1|TRBJ2-5
CASSLVVLATQETQYF
>TRBV3-1|TRBJ2-5
CASRDNERYQETQYF
>TRBV29-1|TRBJ2-1
CSVEDWGSGSRSYEQFF
>TRBV9|TRBJ2-2
CASSVVVQGGTGELFF
>TRBV24-1|TRBJ1-2
CATSDLIWASYTF
>TRBV7-9|TRBJ2-3
CASSFAASSTDTQYF
>TRBV4-1|TRBJ1-5
CASSQVGGTSQVNQPQHF
>TRBV20-1|TRBJ1-5
CSARETRGGNQPQHF
>TRBV4-2|TRBJ2-7
CASSSTTSGSFYEQYF
>TRBV12-3/TRBV12-4|TRBJ2-5
CASRPDRETETQYF
>TRBV27|TRBJ2-2
CASSEGYANTGELFF
>TRBV20-1|TRBJ2-1
CSARIPLAGGSYEQFF
>TRBV20-1|TRBJ2-1
CSARKWDNTANNEQFF
>TRBV7-2|TRBJ2-7
CASSLPWGGGTYEQYF
>TRBV20-1|TRBJ2-1
CSASFYSRGSGSYNEQFF
>TRBV3-1|TRBJ2-1
CASSPRLAGANEQFF
>TRBV10-3|TRBJ2-5
CAIGTSGGETQYF
>TRBV10-3|TRBJ2-1
CAISLLAGVSNEQFF
>TRBV20-1|TRBJ2-2
CSARVSGVHGELFF
>TRBV6-5|TRBJ2-1
CASSYLAGVNEQFF
>TRBV5-1|TRBJ2-1
CASSLGQQVFF
>TRBV30|TRBJ2-1
CAWSVLLADNEQFF
>TRBV10-2|TRBJ2-7
CASSTGLAGGYEQYF
>TRBV4-2|TRBJ2-7
CASSQVVREEYEQYF
>TRBV5-1|TRBJ1-6
CASSLVGSPNSPLHF
>TRBV10-2|TRBJ2-7
CASLVGGLSSYEQYF
>TRBV10-3|TRBJ2-3
CAIKGQGKDTQYF
>TRBV7-8|TRBJ2-2
CASSLSSGATGELFF
>TRBV5-1|TRBJ2-7
CASSLVQGHEQYF
>TRBV12-3/TRBV12-4|TRBJ2-7
CASSPPINSPLEQYF
>TRBV28|TRBJ1-5
CASGGTGHQPQHF
>TRBV24-1|TRBJ2-1
CATSDLQGAGKSEQFF
>TRBV7-9|TRBJ2-6
CASSLRSTGANVLTF
>TRBV12-3/TRBV12-4|TRBJ2-7
CASMGDHYEQYF
>TRBV24-1|TRBJ2-5
CATSDQTDRETQYF
>TRBV14|TRBJ2-1
CASSRQGIGPYNEQFF
>TRBV5-1|TRBJ2-6
CASSFRDRGAGANVLTF
>TRBV7-2|TRBJ2-1
CASSATGTRVYEQFF
>TRBV4-1|TRBJ1-5
CASSHNHYSNQPQHF
>TRBV7-3|TRBJ2-5
CASSPGYGAEETQYF
>TRBV5-1|TRBJ2-2
CASSLKGDGELFF
>TRBV5-1|TRBJ2-1
CASSLFLGTSGSRNEQFF
>TRBV12-3/TRBV12-4|TRBJ2-4
CASSGTAFIQYF
>TRBV7-9|TRBJ1-2
CASSPVYGDRGPGYTF
>TRBV20-1|TRBJ2-7
CSAQPGGDEQYF
>TRBV6-5|TRBJ2-5
CASSFYREAVGTQYF
>TRBV15|TRBJ2-1
CASSKMGTSKVGEQFF
>TRBV5-4|TRBJ2-2
CASSLLLAGEAGELFF
>TRBV12-3/TRBV12-4|TRBJ2-3
CASSLLKDNTDTQYF